These 17 T cell receptor beta chains share one sample of origin, sequenced in a study of T cells in Graves' hyperthyroidism and ophthalmopathy. Authors of the study amplified TCR beta CDR3 regions from RNA transcripts. Using the HTBI primer set, a first-round RT-PCR was run on the TCR CDR3. TCRdb fed the multiplex PCR reads into MiXCR, producing one record per CDR3 protein. The profile shows around 600,000 distinct CDR3 sequences, about 14% of them singletons. The sample was blood. The source of these receptors is a woman aged 18-29 years with Graves' ophthalmopathy.

This clonotype occurred many times. The rearrangement uses TRBV7-2 and TRBJ2-3, with 12 bases that match TRBD2. CDR3 size: 19 residues. The V gene's germline CDR1 is SGHTA and CDR2 FQGNSA. The V and J ends lost 1 base and 4 bases, in that order; junction bases with no gene match: 12. The CDR3 nucleotides read TGTGCCAGCAGCTTAGTGGGGCTAGCGGGAGGGCCGCCGGCAGATACGCAGTATTTT. This encodes CASSLVGLAGGPPADTQYF.

This chain connects TRBV5-1 to TRBJ1-5, with D hard to call. V lost 0 bases, J lost 2 bases, and 9 bases lay in between. Germline V gives CDR1 SGHRS, CDR2 YFSETQ. The length of the CDR3 is 15 residues. CDR3 protein: CASSLGGVRNQPQHF. The DNA of the CDR3 is TGCGCCAGCAGCTTGGGCGGGGTCCGCAATCAGCCCCAGCATTTT.

V and J are TRBV6-4 and TRBJ2-6, with 9 bases lining up with TRBD2. Germline values: CDR1 MRHNA, CDR2 SNTAGT. With 4 bases clipped from V and 0 bases from J, the junction kept 7 bases outside the gene matches. This CDR3 spans 18 amino acids. CDR3 sequence: CASSGGGSGSSGANVLTF. CDR3 nucleotide sequence: TGTGCCAGCAGTGGAGGGGGTAGCGGGAGCTCTGGGGCCAACGTCCTGACTTTC.

This clonotype came up a few times. V is TRBV4-1 and J is TRBJ1-5; possible D gene TRBD1, 6 bases. The CDR3 sequence is 16 residues long. The germline V gene has CDR1 MGHRA and CDR2 YSYEKL. Trimming took 1 base from V and 5 from J, leaving 15 bases between them. This CDR3 is CASSQAAYRDHQPQHF. CDR3 nucleotides: TGCGCCAGCAGCCAAGCCGCTTACAGGGATCATCAGCCCCAGCATTTT.

This clonotype came up many times. J is TRBJ2-7 and V is TRBV7-3; D gene ambiguous. Trimming removed 2 bases from V and 0 bases from J, with 11 bases in between. The CDR3 length is 15 residues. The germline gives CDR1 SGHTA, CDR2 FQGTGA. The CDR3 reads CASSLSTLPSYEQYF. The DNA of the CDR3 is TGTGCCAGCAGCTTATCGACTCTACCCTCCTACGAGCAGTACTTC.

This clonotype was seen at least ten times. This chain joins TRBV10-3 and TRBJ2-3; 8 bases are a match to TRBD2. The V gene end was trimmed by 2 bases and the J gene end by 1 base; junction bases not matched to a gene: 2. The CDR3 is 15 residues long. Germline values: CDR1 ENHRY, CDR2 SYGVKD. The CDR3 DNA is TGTGCCATCAGTGAGGAGACTAGCGGCACAGATACGCAGTATTTT. Encoded protein: CAISEETSGTDTQYF.

The gene calls are TRBV6-1 and TRBJ1-5; D gene ambiguous. The V gene's germline CDR1 is MNHNS and CDR2 SASEGT. CDR3 size: 13 residues. Trimming shortened V by 5 bases and J by 11 bases, and 16 bases separated the two germline ends. CDR3 nucleotide sequence: TGTGCCAGCAGTAACCGGGAGTTTTGGACCCAGCATTTT. It codes for CASSNREFWTQHF.

This clonotype occurred many times. V and J are TRBV7-9 and TRBJ2-7, with TRBD1 matching over 7 bases. The CDR3 totals 15 residues. The V segment lost 5 bases and the J segment 0 bases; nucleotides outside the gene matches: 7. CDR1 is SEHNR and CDR2 is FQNEAQ in the germline V gene (reference sequence). CDR3 coding DNA: TGTGCCAGCAGCCGACAGGGAGAGGTCTCCTACGAGCAGTACTTC. Protein sequence: CASSRQGEVSYEQYF.

The CDR3 protein is CASSLAASGNTGELFF. CDR3 sequence (DNA): TGCGCCAGCAGCTTGGCGGCTAGCGGTAACACCGGGGAGCTGTTTTTT. V is TRBV5-1 and J is TRBJ2-2; 7 bases are a match to TRBD2. After removal of 0 bases from V and 2 bases from J, the junction contained 4 bases not matched to a gene. CDR1 is SGHRS, CDR2 YFSETQ, per germline. The CDR3 length is 16 residues.

V gene TRBV3-1 combines with J gene TRBJ2-7; D perhaps matches TRBD2 (7 bases). CDR3 length: 16 residues. The germline CDR1 and CDR2 sequences are LGHDT and YNNKEL (reference sequence). V was clipped by 4 bases and J by 2 bases, with 18 bases between them. In DNA form, the CDR3 reads TGTGCCAGCAGCCCTCGAATTTGGGGGGGCGCCTACGAGCAGTACTTC. Its translation: CASSPRIWGGAYEQYF.

This chain joins TRBV27 and TRBJ2-3; TRBD1 aligns across 9 bases. CDR1 is MNHEY and CDR2 is SMNVEV in the germline V gene (reference sequence). J lost 2 bases, V lost 0 bases, and 3 bases had no gene match. This CDR3 is 16 amino acids long. CDR3 sequence: CASSLSGDRVTDTQYF. CDR3 in DNA: TGTGCCAGCAGTTTATCAGGGGACAGGGTCACAGATACGCAGTATTTT.

This clonotype was detected ten times or more. The gene calls are TRBV20-1 and TRBJ1-1; possibly TRBD1 for D (5 bases). Germline CDR1 reads DFQATT; CDR2 reads SNEGSKA (reference sequence). The CDR3 loop spans 15 amino acids. Trimming stripped 0 bases from V and 5 bases from J, with 16 bases between. The CDR3 nucleotides are TGCAGTGCTAGAGATGATCGGGCAGGGAGGACTGAAGCTTTCTTT. Its protein product is CSARDDRAGRTEAFF.

The sample holds many counts of this clonotype. The chain has TRBV6-1 and TRBJ2-7, with D possibly being TRBD2 (7 bases). This CDR3 region has 15 residues. CDR1 MNHNS and CDR2 SASEGT come from the germline V gene. V was trimmed by 6 bases and J by 3 bases, leaving 18 bases between them. The DNA for the CDR3 is TGTGCCAGCAGGAGGACAGCGGGACCCAACTACGAGCAGTACTTC. Its translation: CASRRTAGPNYEQYF.

The rearrangement links TRBV19 to TRBJ1-2; tentatively, D is TRBD1 (6 bases). Germline V gene data show CDR1 as LNHDA and CDR2 as SQIVND (reference sequence). CDR3 length: 13 residues. The V gene lost 9 bases and the J gene lost 7 bases, with 18 bases spanning the gap. CDR3 in amino acids: CASLRQAGGGYTF. CDR3 DNA sequence: TGTGCCAGCCTTAGACAGGCCGGCGGTGGCTACACCTTC.

The genes are TRBV4-3 and TRBJ2-1; the match to TRBD2 covers 12 bases. V trimming: 1 base; J trimming: 3 bases; junction bases outside the gene matches: 4. The CDR3 runs 17 residues. Germline CDR1 is LGHNA and CDR2 is YSLEER. The CDR3, as DNA: TGCGCCAGCAGCCAAGGCGGACTAGCGGGAAACTACAATGAGCAGTTCTTC. Residues: CASSQGGLAGNYNEQFF.

In this sample, this clonotype turned up many times. This CDR3 is CSARGQGANEQFF. CDR3 nucleotide sequence: TGCAGTGCTAGAGGACAGGGGGCGAATGAGCAGTTCTTC. The chain uses TRBV20-1 and TRBJ2-1; 10 bases are shared with TRBD1. Germline CDR1 and CDR2: DFQATT and SNEGSKA (reference sequence). The CDR3 totals 13 residues. V gave up 1 base and J gave up 7 bases; unmatched junction bases: 1.

This clonotype has a count of ten or more. J is TRBJ1-1 and V is TRBV9; TRBD1 matches 8 bases. V gave up 1 base and J gave up 7 bases; unmatched junction bases: 3. CDR1 and CDR2 from the germline V gene are SGDLS and YYNGEE. The CDR3 covers 13 residues. This CDR3 reads CASSVQGAGEAFF. CDR3 bases: TGTGCCAGCAGCGTACAGGGGGCTGGTGAAGCTTTCTTT.